The source of this TCR beta chain is a study of shared clonotypes between healthy human individuals (dated by TCRdb to about 2020). Concerning the study at large: The cohort comprised a couple of women and three men aged 18 to 49 years. For each donor, three plates each were used for CD4 naive and CD4 memory, two plates were used for CD8 naive, and one plate was used for CD8 memory. Between about 0.94 and 8.9 billion PBMCs per donor were obtained by leukapheresis. Libraries were prepared and TCR repertoires were sequenced by different laboratories using diverse techniques, in order to increase sequencing depth and limit assay-specific biases. To estimate repertoire size and how much clonotype sharing occurs between individuals, the study deeply sequenced the blood TCR repertoires of roughly 5 healthy adults.

TCR CDR3 regions were amplified from genomic DNA by multiplex PCR using the deep immunoSEQ assay. Genomic DNA extracted from each cell subset was distributed evenly over all wells of several immunoSEQ 96-well plates, and each plate served as one replicate. For sorted subsets, around 0.2 ug genomic DNA, equal to 25,000 to 35,000 T cell genomes, was loaded into each replicate PCR. Purified libraries were quantified with a Qubit 3.0 fluorometer, sized on a Bioanalyzer 2100, and re-quantified with the KAPA Library Quantification kit. Every immunoSEQ 96-well plate was sequenced on a separate single-read 150-cycle Illumina NextSeq 550 flow cell. The source study handled its data this way. The immunoSEQ output contained only junctional sequences without quality scores, so filtering could not match that applied to full-length reads. Sequences were annotated with PyIR, a Python wrapper for IgBLAST v1.9, and V/J genes and CDR3 were assigned using IMGT germline references. Reads were removed for weak V/J assignments (E-value above 1e-6), missing CDR3, stop codons, out-of-frame junctions, or ambiguous translated residues. V3J clonotypes were defined as sequences sharing an identical inferred V gene, J gene, and CDR3 amino acid sequence. Percentage overlap between repertoires was computed as shared unique clonotypes divided by the size of the smaller repertoire. Richness of each repertoire was evaluated using RTK rarefaction, the Chao1 estimator, and Recon v2.1 estimates of unobserved clonotypes. Generation probabilities for all TCRbeta clonotypes obtained by the gDNA method from four donors were computed using OLGA. TCRdb mirrors the immuneACCESS table, restricted to in-frame sequences. Some clones are absent from its copies; in checked studies, under half trace to an unresolved V gene, and the reason for the others is unknown. That table is the source of V, J and clone size, and D and trimming were worked out from the DNA. Here the sample has more than 550,000 clones; about 91% occur a single time. Roughly 22% of the sample goes to the ten largest clones.

The V end loses 3 bases and the J end loses 2 bases, and a stretch of 17 bases separates them. Taken from cysteine to phenylalanine, the CDR3 has 16 residues. The DNA shown is the 48-base CDR3, in frame from base 1. The germline V gene supplies CDR1 MDHEN and CDR2 SYDVKM. To note about this clone: What this receptor recognizes is not known. It has no much larger one-base neighbor in the sample; base qualities were not kept.

CD8 naive samples were obtained by positive selection for CCR7 among CD45RO-negative cells, yielding a CD45RA+CCR7+ population from which TemRA cells were excluded. Healthy HIV-negative adults with no recently reported acute infections or vaccinations were included as donors. Every donor was a Caucasian adult residing in Nashville, Tennessee, USA. After blood collection by leukapheresis, PBMCs were isolated using Ficoll-Histopaque density gradient centrifugation and then cryopreserved in the vapor phase of liquid nitrogen. Analytical flow cytometry was used to check the purity and quantity of each magnetically sorted T cell population. Each sorted fraction had its genomic DNA isolated and then quantified by UV absorbance on a Nanodrop 2000c. On the study overall, not on this receptor specifically: Higher generation probabilities were observed for clonotypes shared by all four sorted-subset donors than for non-shared clonotypes. Rarefaction of sorted-subset datasets indicated incomplete sequencing despite the large sequencing depth. Only blood was sampled, and tissue TCR repertoires likely differ from those in blood. When four donors were compared, the shared fraction of clonotypes was 5% to 6.5% for naive CD4, more than 3% for naive CD8, 2.3% for memory CD4, and 0.35% to 0.4% for memory CD8. Naive subsets generally had larger estimated clonotype richness than memory subsets. The genetic and exposure-history diversity represented was limited by the small number of donors. Pairwise subsampling led to the expectation that sequencing depth would affect the degree of clonotype sharing among donors.

This sequence uses TRBV28 and TRBJ2-7; possibly the D gene is TRBD1, per 5 matching bases. Sequenced: naive CD8+ T cells sorted from blood. What the cell subset or site label conveys for this sample: CD45RA+CCR7+. The clonotype was recovered from a man younger than 40 in good health. In nucleotides, the sequence is TGTGCCAGCAGTTTCCACACAGGTCTGGGGACCTACGAGCAGTACTTC. Its product reads: CASSFHTGLGTYEQYF.